Below, 27 T cell receptor beta chains from the same sample are listed, as sequenced in a study of neurological immune-mediated disorders. TCRdb passed the 5' RACE reads through MiXCR, listing each CDR3 protein once. The sample has 25,000 to 30,000 distinct CDR3 sequences, roughly 6.7% seen once; the top ten hold about 9%. Input material: PBMCs. These receptor sequences come from a woman aged 50 to 65 in good health.

Only a few counts were recorded for this clonotype. The rearrangement joins TRBV11-3 to TRBJ1-1; maybe TRBD1 (5 bases). Germline values: CDR1 SGHNT, CDR2 YENEEA. V was cut by 3 bases and J by 5 bases, with 13 bases left in between. The CDR3 covers 14 residues. CDR3 loop: CASSLSRGDTEAFF. CDR3 coding DNA: TGTGCCAGCAGCTTGTCCCGAGGGGATACTGAAGCTTTCTTT.

This clonotype has at least ten counts. V usage is TRBV13 and J usage is TRBJ2-3; 12 positions agree with TRBD2. This CDR3 is 17 amino acids long. J lost 3 bases, V lost 5 bases, and 9 bases had no gene match. The germline V gene encodes CDR1 PRHDT and CDR2 FYEKMQ (reference sequence). In DNA form, the CDR3 reads TGTGCCAGCAGCCAGACTAGCGGGAGAATTAGGACAGATACGCAGTATTTT. Translated: CASSQTSGRIRTDTQYF.

This clonotype was seen ten or more times. V is TRBV27 and J is TRBJ2-2; the D gene could be TRBD1 or TRBD2 (5 bases each). The CDR3 is made up of 13 amino acids. Trimming left V 5 bases short and J 8 bases short, with 12 bases between. Germline V lookup: CDR1 MNHEY, CDR2 SMNVEV (reference sequence). The CDR3 loop is CASSNRGRGELFF. The CDR3 DNA sequence: TGTGCCAGCAGTAATAGGGGACGGGGGGAGCTGTTTTTT.

This clonotype appeared many times. This sequence joins TRBV2 and TRBJ2-7, with 12 bases lining up with TRBD2. The CDR3 is 14 residues long. The V segment lost 0 bases and the J segment 8 bases; nucleotides outside the gene matches: 2. Germline CDR1 reads SNHLY; CDR2 reads FYNNEI. The DNA for the CDR3 is TGTGCCAGCAGTGAAGCACTAGCGGGGGGAAAGCAGTACTTC. It encodes CASSEALAGGKQYF.

This clonotype was counted ten times or more. The chain carries TRBV5-1 and TRBJ2-1, with 7 bases matching TRBD2. Trimming took 5 bases from V and 1 from J; bases not matched to a gene: 0. The CDR3 contains 13 residues. CDR1 is SGHRS, CDR2 YFSETQ, per germline. The CDR3 coding sequence is TGCGCCAGCAGACTAGCGTCCTACAATGAGCAGTTCTTC. Amino acids: CASRLASYNEQFF.

This clonotype was seen ten or more times. This rearrangement joins TRBV7-6 to TRBJ2-7, with a tentative D call TRBD2 (5 bases). Germline V gene data show CDR1 as SGHVS and CDR2 as FNYEAQ. The ends were cut back, 5 bases at V and 6 bases at J, with 14 bases in the middle. The CDR3 has 13 amino acids. The CDR3 reads CASSQMEVGEQYF. CDR3 DNA: TGTGCCAGCAGCCAGATGGAGGTGGGCGAGCAGTACTTC.

Many counts were recorded for this clonotype. The V call is TRBV20-1, the J call TRBJ1-1, with D maybe TRBD1 (6 bases). Germline V lookup: CDR1 DFQATT, CDR2 SNEGSKA (reference sequence). Deletions cut 1 base from V and 1 base from J, with 10 bases between. The CDR3 runs 14 residues. In nucleotides, the CDR3 is TGCAGTGCTAGAGTGATGGACAGGAACACTGAAGCTTTCTTT. Translating gives CSARVMDRNTEAFF.

There are many counts of this clonotype. This sequence joins TRBV10-3 and TRBJ2-1; D ambiguous. Trimming shortened V by 0 bases and J by 4 bases, and 10 bases separated the two germline ends. The CDR3 has 15 residues. CDR1 ENHRY and CDR2 SYGVKD come from the germline V gene. CDR3 coding DNA: TGTGCCATCAGTGAGTCGAGTGTGTCGTACAATGAGCAGTTCTTC. Amino acids: CAISESSVSYNEQFF.

This clonotype has a count of ten or more. The chain joins TRBV7-2 to TRBJ2-7; 9 bases align to TRBD2. The germline gives CDR1 SGHTA, CDR2 FQGNSA. Trimming cost V 1 base and J 0 bases; bases outside gene matches: 7. The CDR3 length is 17 residues. The CDR3 DNA sequence: TGTGCCAGCAGCTTAGTCGGCGGGGGGGCTGACTCCTACGAGCAGTACTTC. This encodes CASSLVGGGADSYEQYF.

This clonotype was counted ten times or more. This chain connects TRBV12-3 or TRBV12-4 to TRBJ2-1, with D perhaps given as TRBD1 or TRBD2 (6 bases each). This CDR3 has 13 amino acids. Trimming took 7 bases from V and 4 from J, leaving 11 bases between them. The CDR3, as DNA: TGTGCCAGCACCCCGGGGGCGTACAATGAGCAGTTCTTC. Translated, it gives CASTPGAYNEQFF.

This clonotype was observed many times. The rearrangement links TRBV5-1 to TRBJ2-3; 8 bases are shared with TRBD1. With 3 bases clipped from V and 5 bases from J, the junction kept 11 bases outside the gene matches. The CDR3 length is 16 residues. The V gene's germline CDR1 is SGHRS and CDR2 YFSETQ. CDR3 residues: CASSSPTGQGKDTQYF. The CDR3 nucleotides read TGCGCCAGCAGCTCGCCGACCGGACAGGGAAAAGATACGCAGTATTTT.

This clonotype was recorded many times. The V call is TRBV28, the J call TRBJ2-1; D ambiguous. The CDR3 is made up of 14 amino acids. V was shortened by 3 bases and J by 5 bases, with 11 bases between the two germline ends. The germline gives CDR1 MDHEN, CDR2 SYDVKM. The CDR3 sequence is CASSFVTENNEQFF. The CDR3 DNA follows: TGTGCCAGCAGTTTTGTAACGGAAAACAATGAGCAGTTCTTC. Combining the CDR3 with reference TRBV28 and TRBJ2-1 gives the whole variable domain DVKVTQSSRYLVKRTGEKVFLECVQDMDHENMFWYRQDPGLGLRLIYFSYDVKMKEKGDIPEGYSVSREKKERFSLILESASTNQTSMYLCASSFVTENNEQFFGPGTRLTVL.

The V call is TRBV10-3, the J call TRBJ2-2; 9 bases are a match to TRBD2. The CDR3 has 13 amino acids. V lost 7 bases, J lost 4 bases, and 1 base stayed unmatched. CDR1 and CDR2 (germline): ENHRY, SYGVKD. CDR3 sequence: CAIKAGGTGELFF. As DNA, the CDR3 is TGTGCCATCAAAGCGGGGGGCACCGGGGAGCTGTTTTTT.

The sample holds many counts of this clonotype. The chain employs TRBV19 and TRBJ2-4, with 9 bases that match TRBD1. The CDR3 sequence is 17 residues long. The V gene's germline CDR1 is LNHDA and CDR2 SQIVND (reference sequence). Unmatched junction bases numbered 10, after V lost 6 bases and J lost 1 base. CDR3 DNA: TGTGCCAGTAGCCCACCGGACAGGGGAGCTGCCAAAAACATTCAGTACTTC. Its translation is CASSPPDRGAAKNIQYF.

There are many counts of this clonotype. This chain uses TRBV29-1 with TRBJ1-1; the D is unclear. Trimming left V 7 bases short and J 4 bases short, with 7 bases between. The CDR3 runs 10 residues. The V gene's germline CDR1 is SQVTM and CDR2 ANQGSEA. The CDR3 nucleotides are TGCAGCGGGTTCAGCACTGAAGCTTTCTTT. Its protein is CSGFSTEAFF. The full variable domain, in which reference TRBV29-1 and TRBJ1-1 provide the parts outside the CDR3, is SAVISQKPSRDICQRGTSLTIQCQVDSQVTMMFWYRQQPGQSLTLIATANQGSEATYESGFVIDKFPISRPNLTFSTLTVSNMSPEDSSIYLCSGFSTEAFFGQGTRLTVV.

The sample holds many counts of this clonotype. The rearrangement joins TRBV20-1 to TRBJ1-5; weak D call: TRBD1 (5 bases). This CDR3 spans 15 amino acids. The germline gives CDR1 DFQATT, CDR2 SNEGSKA (reference sequence). V was pared by 4 bases and J by 3 bases, with 16 bases between. The CDR3 reads CSAKTSGGVNQPQHF. The CDR3 DNA reads TGCAGTGCTAAGACGTCCGGGGGTGTCAATCAGCCCCAGCATTTT.

This clonotype was detected ten times or more. This chain joins TRBV7-2 and TRBJ2-5; D might be TRBD1 (5 bases). V lost 6 bases, J lost 3 bases, and 11 bases lay in between. CDR1 and CDR2 from the germline V gene are SGHTA and FQGNSA. This CDR3 contains 13 residues. Here the CDR3 DNA reads TGTGCCAGCAGTTTCGACAGAAAAGAGACCCAGTACTTC. It specifies CASSFDRKETQYF.

This clonotype was detected ten times or more. The J gene is TRBJ2-6, the V gene TRBV20-1; TRBD1 agrees at 8 bases. The V gene's germline CDR1 is DFQATT and CDR2 SNEGSKA (reference sequence). V lost 0 bases and J lost 1; bases outside the gene matches: 5. CDR3 size: 17 residues. CDR3 amino acids: CSAREGRGLSGANVLTF. The CDR3 DNA reads TGCAGTGCTAGAGAGGGCAGGGGGCTGTCTGGGGCCAACGTCCTGACTTTC.

This clonotype was recorded many times. This sequence joins TRBV20-1 and TRBJ1-4; D uncertain. CDR3 length equals 18 residues. The germline gives CDR1 DFQATT, CDR2 SNEGSKA (reference sequence). The V gene lost 6 bases and the J gene lost 0 bases, with 23 bases spanning the gap. CDR3 residues: CSADGPATKKSTNEKLFF. CDR3 sequence (DNA): TGCAGTGCCGATGGACCTGCCACCAAAAAGTCAACTAATGAAAAACTGTTTTTT.

This clonotype was counted at least ten times. The V call is TRBV12-3 or TRBV12-4, the J call TRBJ1-1; 7 bases map to TRBD1. This CDR3 spans 14 amino acids. With 3 bases clipped from V and 6 bases from J, the junction kept 7 bases outside the gene matches. Written as DNA, the CDR3 is TGTGCCAGCAGTTTCGAGACAGGGAGTCCTGAAGCTTTCTTT. Residues: CASSFETGSPEAFF.

This clonotype was recorded many times. CDR3 protein: CASSSRGQGGNTIYF. The CDR3 DNA is TGTGCCAGCAGTTCACGGGGACAGGGTGGAAACACCATATATTTT. The chain is built from TRBV28 and TRBJ1-3, with 9 bases aligning to TRBD1. The J segment lost 3 bases and the V segment lost 4 bases, leaving 4 bases of the junction unmatched. The CDR3 loop spans 15 amino acids. Germline CDR1 MDHEN, CDR2 SYDVKM.

The J gene is TRBJ2-7, the V gene TRBV12-5; unclear D gene. Trimming took off 2 bases at V and 2 bases at J, with 7 bases between the two ends. This CDR3 is 13 amino acids long. The germline CDR1 and CDR2 sequences are LGHNT and FRNRAP. Written as DNA, the CDR3 is TGTGCTAGTGGTTTGTCAACCGCCTACGAGCAGTACTTC. Its protein is CASGLSTAYEQYF.

This clonotype was picked up many times. The chain recombines TRBV20-1 with TRBJ2-7; TRBD1 is a possible D gene (6 bases). This CDR3 is built from 14 residues. V was cut by 1 base and J by 3 bases, with 13 bases left in between. Germline assignment: CDR1 DFQATT and CDR2 SNEGSKA (reference sequence). This CDR3 reads CSARANGRGYEQYF. CDR3 coding DNA: TGCAGTGCTAGAGCCAACGGCAGGGGCTACGAGCAGTACTTC.

This clonotype was detected ten times or more. The J gene is TRBJ2-1, the V gene TRBV7-2; D is perhaps TRBD2 (5 bases). The CDR3 covers 14 residues. Deletions cut 2 bases from V and 4 bases from J, with 9 bases between. Germline V gene lookup returns CDR1 SGHTA and CDR2 FQGNSA. The CDR3 here is CASSLSREYNEQFF. The DNA of the CDR3 is TGTGCCAGCAGCTTAAGTAGGGAGTACAATGAGCAGTTCTTC.

This clonotype has a count of ten or more. CDR3 amino acids: CASGRSGLSYNEQFF. CDR3 DNA: TGTGCTAGTGGCCGCTCCGGGCTCTCCTACAATGAGCAGTTCTTC. The V gene is TRBV12-5, the J gene TRBJ2-1, with D unresolved. CDR1 is LGHNT and CDR2 is FRNRAP in the germline V gene. This CDR3 is 15 amino acids long. V was trimmed by 6 bases and J by 0 bases, leaving 12 bases between them.

V and J are TRBV5-4 and TRBJ1-2; a weak D match, TRBD1 (6 bases). The CDR3 sequence is 16 residues long. The germline CDR1 and CDR2 sequences are SGHNT and YYREEE (reference sequence). V lost 3 bases, J lost 0 bases, and 15 bases lay in between. The chain's CDR3 is CASSSQGRASNYGYTF. The DNA for the CDR3 is TGTGCCAGCAGCTCACAGGGCAGGGCCTCTAACTATGGCTACACCTTC.

At least ten counts were recorded for this clonotype. This chain links TRBV7-6 with TRBJ2-1; 10 bases fit TRBD2. Germline V CDR1 and CDR2: SGHVS, FNYEAQ. The V gene end was trimmed by 2 bases and the J gene end by 7 bases; junction bases not matched to a gene: 5. The CDR3 is made up of 15 amino acids. CDR3 in DNA: TGTGCCAGCAGCTTACCCGGGACTAGCGTTAATGAGCAGTTCTTC. It codes for CASSLPGTSVNEQFF. Looking up the rest from reference TRBV7-6 and TRBJ2-1 gives the full variable domain: GAGVSQSPRYKVTKRGQDVALRCDPISGHVSLYWYRQALGQGPEFLTYFNYEAQQDKSGLPNDRFSAERPEGSISTLTIQRTEQRDSAMYRCASSLPGTSVNEQFFGPGTRLTVL.